This paragraph reports one TCR beta chain. The V gene lost 4 bases and the J gene lost 0 bases, with 6 bases spanning the gap. Germline V gene data show CDR1 as LGHNA and CDR2 as YSLEER. This CDR3 contains 13 residues. Method: immunoSEQ multiplex PCR; TCRdb's copy keeps in-frame clones and lacks some. Of about 87,000 clones detected, about 86% appear once; the ten largest clones hold 1.5% to 2%. The record originates from a study of OX40 agonist ivuxolimab in advanced cancers. The chain has TRBV4-3 and TRBJ1-1; tentative D call: TRBD1 (5 bases). The sample in question was CD4+ or CD8+ T cells sorted from blood, obtained in a trial of the OX40 agonist ivuxolimab. The clonotype was recovered from an adult with an advanced solid tumor such as melanoma, head and neck, liver or kidney cancer. CDR3 loop: CASSRGVNTEAFF. The CDR3 coding sequence is TGCGCCAGCAGCCGGGGGGTGAACACTGAAGCTTTCTTT.